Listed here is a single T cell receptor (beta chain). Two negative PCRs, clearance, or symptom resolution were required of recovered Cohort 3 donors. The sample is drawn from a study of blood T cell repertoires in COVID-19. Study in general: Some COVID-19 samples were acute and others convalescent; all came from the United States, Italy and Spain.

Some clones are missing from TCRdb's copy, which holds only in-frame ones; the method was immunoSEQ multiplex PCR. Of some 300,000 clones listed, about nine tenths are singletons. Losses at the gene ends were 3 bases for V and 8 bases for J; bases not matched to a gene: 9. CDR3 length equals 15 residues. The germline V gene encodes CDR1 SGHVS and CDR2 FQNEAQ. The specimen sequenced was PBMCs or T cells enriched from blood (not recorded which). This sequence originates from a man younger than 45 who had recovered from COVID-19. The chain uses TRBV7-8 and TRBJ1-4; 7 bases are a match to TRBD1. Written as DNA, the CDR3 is TGTGCCAGCAGCTTTCAATCAGGGGGGAAAGAAAAACTGTTTTTT. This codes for CASSFQSGGKEKLFF.